The 18 T cell receptor beta chains presented below share a single source sample, sequenced in a study of blood T cell repertoires in COVID-19. Sequencing used immunoSEQ multiplex PCR; TCRdb keeps in-frame clones, though not all of them. The sample shows 150,000 or so clones, 80% to 90% of them seen only once. Sequencing was done on a sample of peripheral blood. Every receptor here comes from a man aged 60-69 years with acute or convalescent COVID-19.

The rearrangement uses TRBV7-9 and TRBJ1-6; the match to TRBD1 covers 9 bases. The length of the CDR3 is 15 residues. Germline V CDR1 and CDR2: SEHNR, FQNEAQ (reference sequence). Unmatched junction bases numbered 6, after V lost 5 bases and J lost 7 bases. CDR3 nucleotides: TGTGCCAGCAGCACAAACAGGGGGCGAAATTCACCCCTCCACTTT. Amino acid sequence: CASSTNRGRNSPLHF. The whole variable domain, filled in from reference TRBV7-9 and TRBJ1-6, reads DTGVSQNPRHKITKRGQNVTFRCDPISEHNRLYWYRQTLGQGPEFLTYFQNEAQLEKSRLLSDRFSAERPKGSFSTLEIQRTEQGDSAMYLCASSTNRGRNSPLHFGNGTRLTVT.

A few counts support this clone. V usage is TRBV4-1 and J usage is TRBJ2-1; D gene unclear. V gave up 1 base and J gave up 1 base, with 11 bases separating them. This CDR3 has 16 amino acids. Germline assignment: CDR1 MGHRA and CDR2 YSYEKL. The CDR3 loop is CASSQVDLVSYNEQFF. DNA for the CDR3: TGCGCCAGCAGCCAAGTTGATCTAGTATCCTACAATGAGCAGTTCTTC.

This clone appeared a few times. The chain uses TRBV19 and TRBJ1-5, with TRBD1 matching 9 bases. With 5 bases clipped from V and 6 bases from J, the junction kept 20 bases outside the gene matches. Looked up from germline, CDR1 is LNHDA and CDR2 is SQIVND (reference sequence). This CDR3 comprises 19 residues. CDR3 nucleotides: TGTGCCAGTAGTTCGCGCAACTCACCGGGACAGGGATCCCGTCAGCCCCAGCATTTT. Protein product: CASSSRNSPGQGSRQPQHF.

The chain has TRBV10-2 and TRBJ2-1; D not resolved. The CDR3 totals 14 residues. Germline V gives CDR1 WSHSY, CDR2 SAAADI. Trimming cost V 3 bases and J 4 bases, with 10 bases left between them. DNA for the CDR3: TGCGCCAGCAGTGACTCGCTAGGTTACAATGAGCAGTTCTTC. Its translation is CASSDSLGYNEQFF.

V and J are TRBV24-1 and TRBJ2-7; D not resolved. The V end was cut by 9 bases, the J end by 0 bases, with 8 bases between. Looked up from germline, CDR1 is KGHDR and CDR2 is SFDVKD. This CDR3 is 12 amino acids long. The CDR3 coding sequence is TGTGCCACCGCCGGAGACTCCTACGAGCAGTACTTC. As protein: CATAGDSYEQYF.

This chain uses TRBV10-3 with TRBJ2-1, with a weak D call TRBD1 (6 bases). Trimming shortened V by 3 bases and J by 8 bases, and 8 bases separated the two germline ends. The CDR3 spans 12 residues. CDR1 is ENHRY, CDR2 SYGVKD, per germline. This CDR3 reads CAISDRGHEQFF. The CDR3 DNA reads as TGTGCCATCAGTGACAGGGGCCATGAGCAGTTCTTC.

A note on this clone: Mismatch with germline at one junction end may stem from a read error. The rearrangement joins TRBV7-9 to TRBJ2-6; 8 bases are a match to TRBD1. Germline V gene data show CDR1 as SEHNR and CDR2 as FQNEAQ (reference sequence). This CDR3 comprises 13 residues. The CDR3 is CASSPRDRRSMAF. CDR3 nucleotide sequence: TGTGCCAGCTCCCCCCGGGACAGGAGGTCAATGGCTTTC.

The chain has TRBV27 and TRBJ1-1; perhaps TRBD1 as D (6 bases). Per germline, CDR1 MNHEY and CDR2 SMNVEV (reference sequence). Trimming shortened V by 5 bases and J by 1 base, and 11 bases separated the two germline ends. The length of the CDR3 is 14 residues. The chain's CDR3 is CASSPSDRNTEAFF. The CDR3 DNA reads TGTGCCAGCAGTCCCTCGGACAGGAACACTGAAGCTTTCTTT.

This sequence joins TRBV4-2 and TRBJ2-7; 14 nucleotides line up with TRBD2. The junction had 10 bases not matched to a gene; V was cut back by 3 bases and J by 9 bases. The germline V gene has CDR1 LGHNA and CDR2 YNFKEQ. CDR3 length: 16 amino acids. CDR3 region: CASSQSGTSGRRGQYF. The CDR3 DNA reads TGTGCCAGCAGCCAGTCGGGGACTAGCGGGAGACGGGGGCAGTACTTC.

This clone is classed as medium-sized. The chain couples TRBV2 to TRBJ2-1; perhaps TRBD1 as D (5 bases). This CDR3 is 15 amino acids long. With 5 bases removed from V and 10 bases from J, the gap between germline ends came to 21 bases. CDR1 SNHLY and CDR2 FYNNEI come from the germline V gene. CDR3 region: CASSTPRVAEEEQFF. The CDR3, as DNA: TGTGCCAGCAGTACGCCCAGGGTGGCGGAAGAGGAGCAGTTCTTC.

The gene calls are TRBV5-1 and TRBJ2-2; TRBD1 aligns across 12 bases. This CDR3 region has 17 residues. The V and J ends lost 3 bases and 7 bases, in that order; junction bases with no gene match: 10. Germline values: CDR1 SGHRS, CDR2 YFSETQ. DNA for the CDR3: TGCGCCAGCAGCTATGGTGGGACAGGGGGCTTTCACGGGGAGCTGTTTTTT. It yields the protein CASSYGGTGGFHGELFF.

This chain joins TRBV7-8 and TRBJ1-6, with TRBD1 identical over 8 bases. The CDR3 extends over 16 amino acids. Trimming at V came to 4 bases and at J to 7 bases, leaving 9 bases not matched to a gene. Germline V CDR1 and CDR2: SGHVS, FQNEAQ. The DNA of the CDR3 is TGTGCCAGCAGCTCCACAGGGGGACTATCAAATTCACCCCTCCACTTT. It is translated as CASSSTGGLSNSPLHF.

This sequence joins TRBV11-2 and TRBJ1-2, with TRBD1 matching over 7 bases. Per the germline V gene, CDR1 is SGHAT and CDR2 is FQNNGV. The V gene end was trimmed by 5 bases and the J gene end by 4 bases; junction bases not matched to a gene: 4. The length of the CDR3 is 13 residues. The CDR3 protein is CASSPGQTYGYTF. The CDR3 bases are TGTGCCAGCAGCCCGGGACAGACCTATGGCTACACCTTC.

The V gene is TRBV28, the J gene TRBJ2-7; 11 bases agree with TRBD2. Germline V gene lookup returns CDR1 MDHEN and CDR2 SYDVKM. This CDR3 has 16 amino acids. V lost 6 bases to trimming and J lost 2 bases; unmatched junction nucleotides: 9. The CDR3 nucleotides read TGTGCCAGCAGCCCAGGGACTAGCGGATTTACCTACGAGCAGTACTTC. Its protein product is CASSPGTSGFTYEQYF.

The rearrangement joins TRBV18 to TRBJ2-1, with 8 bases identical to TRBD2. J was trimmed by 2 bases and V by 3 bases; bases with no gene match: 9. The CDR3 is 17 residues long. Germline values: CDR1 KGHSH, CDR2 LQKENI. CDR3 in DNA: TGTGCCAGCTCACCCCCGACTAGCGCCTCGACCTACAATGAGCAGTTCTTC. It encodes CASSPPTSASTYNEQFF.

The DNA of the CDR3 is TGTGCCAGCAGCTCCCCTTGGGGGGACAGTGCTTCCGAGCAGTACTTC. Its translation: CASSSPWGDSASEQYF. The J gene is TRBJ2-7, the V gene TRBV7-3; perhaps TRBD1 as D (7 bases). The germline V and J ends were trimmed by 4 bases and 6 bases, with 22 bases remaining between them. This CDR3 contains 16 residues. Germline-derived CDR1 and CDR2 are SGHTA and FQGTGA.

The chain is built from TRBV7-8 and TRBJ2-3; perhaps TRBD1 as D (5 bases). Germline-derived CDR1 and CDR2 are SGHVS and FQNEAQ. The length of the CDR3 is 14 residues. V lost 3 bases and J 6 bases, leaving 13 bases between the germline ends. The CDR3 loop reads CASSFDSYRDTQYF. Written as DNA, the CDR3 is TGTGCCAGCAGCTTCGACAGCTACCGGGATACGCAGTATTTT.

The V gene is TRBV29-1, the J gene TRBJ1-3, with D unresolved. The V end lost 5 bases, the J end lost 1 base, and 12 bases lay between the germline ends. Germline-derived CDR1 and CDR2 are SQVTM and ANQGSEA. The length of the CDR3 is 14 residues. Here the CDR3 reads CSVSMSVSGNTIYF. The CDR3 DNA reads TGCAGCGTTTCAATGTCGGTTTCTGGAAACACCATATATTTT.